Listed here are 26 T cell receptor beta chains from one sample, sequenced in a study of beta chain features in type 1 diabetes (dated by TCRdb to the late 2010s). General conclusions and limits of the study: Type 1 diabetes patients showed a moderate but significant shortening of TCRB CDR3 length in all four CD4+ subsets.

Library prep was done by the immunoSEQ multiplex PCR assay. The entire isolated RNA was reverse transcribed using the High Capacity cDNA Reverse Transcription Kit, and thus expressed TCRB transcripts were sequenced. What TCRdb holds here is the immuneACCESS table cut down to in-frame rearrangements. Part of the clones is not present; checked against another copy, under half of the missing clones reflect an unresolved V gene, and the others are unexplained. Here the sample has 640,000 or so clones; about an eighth occur a single time. The leading ten clones occupy around 0.04% of the sample. These receptors' antigens are unknown. Sample: naive CD4+ T cells from blood. In light of the paper, this sample's cell subset or site label describes: true naive CD4+ T cells. Receptor source: a man aged 18 to 30 with type 1 diabetes.

The chain joins TRBV5-1 to TRBJ2-2; D not resolved. Trimming pared 5 bases from V and 5 bases from J, leaving 13 bases between. The germline CDR1 and CDR2 sequences are SGHRS and YFSETQ. The CDR3 has 14 residues. The CDR3 DNA reads as TGCGCCAGCAGATTAAGCGCGTTAACCGGGGAGCTGTTTTTT. This translates into CASRLSALTGELFF. The complete variable domain, with remaining parts taken from reference TRBV5-1 and TRBJ2-2, reads KAGVTQTPRYLIKTRGQQVTLSCSPISGHRSVSWYQQTPGQGLQFLFEYFSETQRNKGNFPGRFSGRQFSNSRSEMNVSTLELGDSALYLCASRLSALTGELFFGEGSRLTVL.

The sample holds one count of this clone. The J gene is TRBJ2-5, the V gene TRBV18; no firm D call. This CDR3 spans 13 amino acids. The germline V and J ends were trimmed by 2 bases and 0 bases, with 4 bases remaining between them. Per the germline V gene, CDR1 is KGHSH and CDR2 is LQKENI. CDR3: CASSPKYQETQYF. CDR3 nucleotides: TGTGCCAGCTCACCAAAGTACCAAGAGACCCAGTACTTC. The full variable domain, with the rest looked up from reference TRBV18 and TRBJ2-5, is NAGVMQNPRHLVRRRGQEARLRCSPMKGHSHVYWYRQLPEEGLKFMVYLQKENIIDESGMPKERFSAEFPKEGPSILRIQQVVRGDSAAYFCASSPKYQETQYFGPGTRLLVL.

There are a few counts of this clone. This rearrangement joins TRBV10-3 to TRBJ2-5; the D is unclear. V lost 2 bases and J 2 bases, leaving 6 bases between the germline ends. This CDR3 is 13 amino acids long. CDR1 ENHRY and CDR2 SYGVKD come from the germline V gene. CDR3 in amino acids: CAISEGAQETQYF. CDR3 in DNA: TGTGCCATCAGTGAGGGAGCACAAGAGACCCAGTACTTC.

The rearrangement joins TRBV20-1 to TRBJ1-2; TRBD1 matches 7 bases. This CDR3 is 11 amino acids long. Germline-derived CDR1 and CDR2 are DFQATT and SNEGSKA (reference sequence). Here the CDR3 DNA reads TGCTCCCTAGGGGGCCCCAATGGCTACACCTTC. Translating gives CSLGGPNGYTF.

The gene calls are TRBV11-2 and TRBJ2-7; D remains unclear. CDR1 and CDR2 from the germline V gene are SGHAT and FQNNGV. Trimming shortened V by 0 bases and J by 6 bases, and 9 bases separated the two germline ends. The CDR3 extends over 13 amino acids. CDR3 amino acids: CASSLDRSPEQYF. CDR3 nucleotides: TGTGCCAGCAGCTTAGATCGAAGTCCCGAGCAGTACTTC. The full variable domain, in which reference TRBV11-2 and TRBJ2-7 provide the parts outside the CDR3, is EAGVAQSPRYKIIEKRQSVAFWCNPISGHATLYWYQQILGQGPKLLIQFQNNGVVDDSQLPKDRFSAERLKGVDSTLKIQPAKLEDSAVYLCASSLDRSPEQYFGPGTRLTVT.

This clone was seen a handful of times. This clone may be a read error of a much larger clone one base away. This rearrangement joins TRBV28 to TRBJ2-1; D is uncertain. The CDR3 sequence is 11 residues long. The germline V and J ends were trimmed by 6 bases and 2 bases, with 2 bases remaining between them. CDR1 and CDR2 (germline): MDHEN, SYDVKM. The CDR3: CASSTYNEQFF. CDR3 DNA sequence: TGTGCCAGCAGCACCTACAATGAGCAGTTCTTC.

This clone was detected only a few times. The identical CDR3 is also encoded by other nucleotide sequences in the sample. The chain joins TRBV6-1 to TRBJ2-5, with 7 bases that match TRBD2. This CDR3 region has 13 residues. Germline V gives CDR1 MNHNS, CDR2 SASEGT. Trimming at V came to 2 bases and at J to 3 bases, leaving 0 bases not matched to a gene. The chain's CDR3 is CASSERGEETQYF. Here the CDR3 DNA reads TGTGCCAGCAGTGAACGGGGGGAAGAGACCCAGTACTTC.

The chain employs TRBV11-1 and TRBJ2-7, with D possibly being TRBD2 (5 bases). CDR1 is SGHAT and CDR2 is FQDESV in the germline V gene (reference sequence). The CDR3 has 19 amino acids. V lost 4 bases and J 0 bases, leaving 25 bases between the germline ends. The CDR3 nucleotides are TGTGCCAGCAGCTCGGATCGGACTTTCCTAGTGGATCCCTCCTACGAGCAGTACTTC. It yields the protein CASSSDRTFLVDPSYEQYF.

The CDR3 loop is CASLDSSYEQYF. CDR3 DNA: TGTGCCAGCTTGGACAGCTCCTACGAGCAGTACTTC. The V and J genes are TRBV18 and TRBJ2-7, with a possible D match to TRBD1 (6 bases). The germline CDR1 and CDR2 sequences are KGHSH and LQKENI. The CDR3 runs to 12 residues. Trimming pared 7 bases from V and 0 bases from J, leaving 7 bases between. Full variable domain (rest looked up from reference TRBV18 and TRBJ2-7): NAGVMQNPRHLVRRRGQEARLRCSPMKGHSHVYWYRQLPEEGLKFMVYLQKENIIDESGMPKERFSAEFPKEGPSILRIQQVVRGDSAAYFCASLDSSYEQYFGPGTRLTVT.

In its sample, this clone was seen a few times. This sequence joins TRBV14 and TRBJ1-1; no reliable D call. The CDR3 runs 13 residues. Per the germline V gene, CDR1 is SGHDN and CDR2 is FVKESK. With 4 bases removed from V and 1 base from J, the gap between germline ends came to 7 bases. DNA for the CDR3: TGTGCCAGCAGCCTAACAAGGAACACTGAAGCTTTCTTT. It is translated as CASSLTRNTEAFF.

This clone was counted only a few times. V and J are TRBV14 and TRBJ2-1, with unresolved D. V gave up 2 bases and J gave up 8 bases, with 10 bases separating them. CDR3 length: 13 residues. The germline V gene has CDR1 SGHDN and CDR2 FVKESK. The CDR3 coding sequence is TGTGCCAGCAGCCAAATCCCCTCCCATGAGCAGTTCTTC. It codes for CASSQIPSHEQFF.

The rearrangement uses TRBV9 and TRBJ2-5, with TRBD2 as a possible D gene (6 bases). This CDR3 spans 15 amino acids. Germline V CDR1 and CDR2: SGDLS, YYNGEE. V lost 4 bases and J 1 base, leaving 14 bases between the germline ends. CDR3 loop: CASSPLVGGQETQYF. The CDR3 DNA follows: TGTGCCAGCAGCCCCCTAGTGGGAGGCCAAGAGACCCAGTACTTC.

This sequence joins TRBV29-1 and TRBJ1-3; 10 positions match TRBD1. CDR3 length: 13 amino acids. Germline V gives CDR1 SQVTM, CDR2 ANQGSEA. Trimming removed 6 bases from V and 8 bases from J; junction bases left unmatched: 7. CDR3 in amino acids: CSVRQGAKDTIYF. CDR3 sequence (DNA): TGCAGCGTGAGACAGGGGGCTAAGGACACCATATATTTT. Complete variable domain (other parts from reference TRBV29-1 and TRBJ1-3): SAVISQKPSRDICQRGTSLTIQCQVDSQVTMMFWYRQQPGQSLTLIATANQGSEATYESGFVIDKFPISRPNLTFSTLTVSNMSPEDSSIYLCSVRQGAKDTIYFGEGSWLTVV.

The chain uses TRBV6-1 and TRBJ2-7; 7 positions agree with TRBD1. CDR3 size: 14 residues. The V gene end was trimmed by 4 bases and the J gene end by 3 bases; junction bases not matched to a gene: 6. CDR1 MNHNS and CDR2 SASEGT come from the germline V gene. The CDR3: CASSGYRGIYEQYF. DNA for the CDR3: TGTGCCAGCAGTGGTTACAGGGGAATCTACGAGCAGTACTTC.

This chain links TRBV5-1 with TRBJ1-2, with D possibly TRBD1 on 5 matching bases. Germline V gives CDR1 SGHRS, CDR2 YFSETQ. V was clipped by 4 bases and J by 0 bases, with 16 bases between them. CDR3 length equals 16 residues. CDR3 in DNA: TGCGCCAGCAGCATAGCCACGGGGCCATCTAACTATGGCTACACCTTC. It codes for CASSIATGPSNYGYTF.

There are a few counts of this clone. V is TRBV30 and J is TRBJ1-4, with unresolved D. Trimming removed 1 base at V and 6 bases at J, with 3 bases between. Germline values: CDR1 GTSNPN, CDR2 SVGIG (reference sequence). The CDR3 is made up of 11 amino acids. The CDR3 here is CAWSADEKLFF. CDR3 in DNA: TGTGCCTGGAGTGCCGATGAAAAACTGTTTTTT.

The J gene is TRBJ2-2, the V gene TRBV9; 8 nucleotides line up with TRBD2. The CDR3 sequence is 16 residues long. Trimming removed 4 bases from V and 6 bases from J; junction bases left unmatched: 11. The germline gives CDR1 SGDLS, CDR2 YYNGEE. Here the CDR3 reads CASSPDPAGVAGELFF. CDR3 DNA sequence: TGTGCCAGCAGCCCAGACCCAGCGGGAGTGGCCGGGGAGCTGTTTTTT.

V and J are TRBV2 and TRBJ2-4; D call uncertain. Germline CDR1 SNHLY, CDR2 FYNNEI. The CDR3 consists of 15 residues. Trimming stripped 7 bases from V and 1 base from J, with 14 bases between. Here the CDR3 reads CASTLDPRAKNIQYF. CDR3 DNA sequence: TGTGCCAGCACTCTTGACCCCCGGGCCAAAAACATTCAGTACTTC. Filled out from reference TRBV2 and TRBJ2-4, the complete variable domain reads EPEVTQTPSHQVTQMGQEVILRCVPISNHLYFYWYRQILGQKVEFLVSFYNNEISEKSEIFDDQFSVERPDGSNFTLKIRSTKLEDSAMYFCASTLDPRAKNIQYFGAGTRLSVL.

This clone has a handful of counts. This chain uses TRBV28 with TRBJ2-7, with D maybe TRBD1 (8 bases). CDR1 is MDHEN and CDR2 is SYDVKM in the germline V gene. The ends were cut back, 8 bases at V and 6 bases at J, with 20 bases in the middle. This CDR3 contains 14 residues. CDR3 in DNA: TGTGCCAGCTCGCGACCGGACAGGGAGGGCGAGCAGTACTTC. This sequence encodes CASSRPDREGEQYF.

The CDR3 loop reads CASSEFRQTPYGYTF. DNA of the CDR3: TGTGCCAGCAGTGAATTTAGGCAGACGCCTTATGGCTACACCTTC. The chain carries TRBV2 and TRBJ1-2, with unresolved D. The V gene's germline CDR1 is SNHLY and CDR2 FYNNEI. The CDR3 totals 15 residues. V gave up 2 bases and J gave up 5 bases, with 15 bases separating them.

This clone has only a few counts. The V call is TRBV23-1, the J call TRBJ2-1; possible D gene TRBD2, 6 bases. TRBV23-1 is filed as an ORF, its function uncertain. V gave up 6 bases and J gave up 0 bases, with 15 bases separating them. The CDR3 spans 16 residues. The CDR3 sequence: CASSPAGGTSYNEQFF. The CDR3, as DNA: TGCGCCAGCAGCCCCGCGGGCGGGACCTCCTACAATGAGCAGTTCTTC.

The V gene is TRBV6-5, the J gene TRBJ2-1; TRBD2 aligns across 15 bases. The CDR3 loop spans 15 amino acids. The V gene end was trimmed by 4 bases and the J gene end by 7 bases; junction bases not matched to a gene: 2. Germline-derived CDR1 and CDR2 are MNHEY and SVGAGI. This CDR3 reads CASSSGTSGGNEQFF. CDR3 in DNA: TGTGCCAGCAGTTCCGGGACTAGCGGGGGGAATGAGCAGTTCTTC.

There are a few counts of this clone. This chain joins TRBV5-1 and TRBJ1-4, with no clear D. Trimming left V 0 bases short and J 10 bases short, with 19 bases between. Looked up from germline, CDR1 is SGHRS and CDR2 is YFSETQ. The CDR3 has 16 amino acids. The CDR3 region is CASSLDGGEKFGKLFF. CDR3 DNA: TGCGCCAGCAGCTTGGACGGTGGAGAGAAATTCGGAAAACTGTTTTTT.

This clone appeared a few times. The chain combines TRBV5-1 with TRBJ1-2; 8 nucleotides align to TRBD1. Trimming cost V 4 bases and J 4 bases; bases outside gene matches: 9. This CDR3 comprises 15 residues. Germline-derived CDR1 and CDR2 are SGHRS and YFSETQ. The CDR3 spells CASSLGQGLSYGYTF. CDR3 coding DNA: TGCGCCAGCAGCCTAGGACAGGGACTCAGCTATGGCTACACCTTC.

V is TRBV5-1 and J is TRBJ1-5; no firm D call. The length of the CDR3 is 16 residues. The germline V gene has CDR1 SGHRS and CDR2 YFSETQ. The germline V and J ends were trimmed by 3 bases and 2 bases, with 15 bases remaining between them. Here the CDR3 reads CASSSGPVGGNQPQHF. CDR3 DNA: TGCGCCAGCAGCTCCGGACCCGTTGGTGGCAATCAGCCCCAGCATTTT.

This chain links TRBV7-2 with TRBJ2-2; tentative D call: TRBD1 (6 bases). This CDR3 comprises 15 residues. Germline V lookup: CDR1 SGHTA, CDR2 FQGNSA. Between the trimmed V and J ends, which lost 7 bases and 4 bases, there was a span of 16 bases. CDR3 region: CASTIGGASTGELFF. The CDR3 DNA follows: TGTGCCAGCACCATTGGGGGCGCGAGCACCGGGGAGCTGTTTTTT. The whole variable domain, filled in from reference TRBV7-2 and TRBJ2-2, reads GAGVSQSPSNKVTEKGKDVELRCDPISGHTALYWYRQSLGQGLEFLIYFQGNSAPDKSGLPSDRFSAERTGGSVSTLTIQRTQQEDSAVYLCASTIGGASTGELFFGEGSRLTVL.